This T cell receptor beta chain came from a study of shared clonotypes between healthy human individuals. TCRdb's copy holds only in-frame clones and misses some; the assay was immunoSEQ multiplex PCR. The table lists hundreds of thousands of clones, over 65% of them singletons. CDR1 is SGHVS, CDR2 FNYEAQ, per germline. The V and J ends lost 10 bases and 6 bases, in that order; junction bases with no gene match: 13. The CDR3 totals 15 residues. The material sequenced was memory CD4+ T cells sorted from blood. Subset described: CD45RA-negative fraction. The source is a woman in her thirties in good health. The chain combines TRBV7-6 with TRBJ2-2, with TRBD2 matching 8 bases. CDR3 loop: CATALAGGVPGELFF. DNA of the CDR3: TGTGCCACGGCGCTAGCGGGCGGGGTGCCCGGGGAGCTGTTTTTT.